Below are 15 T cell receptor beta chains sequenced from a single sample in a study of cytomegalovirus exposure and HLA in healthy donors. The primer mix had 60 Vbeta and 13 Jbeta primers. The table came from immunoSEQ multiplex PCR; TCRdb's copy has only in-frame clones and leaves some out. This sample has roughly 99,000 clones, with more than 65% found just once. Sequencing used PBMCs. The receptors here all came from a man younger than 45 in good health and CMV-seronegative.

This clone was recorded a few times. The rearrangement links TRBV6-6 to TRBJ2-6; D unclear. Germline V gene lookup returns CDR1 MNHNY and CDR2 SVGAGI (reference sequence). The CDR3 has 11 residues. The CDR3 sequence is CVTSGANVLTF. Here the CDR3 DNA reads TGTGTCACTTCTGGGGCCAACGTCCTGACTTTC.

The J gene is TRBJ2-7, the V gene TRBV2; 8 bases map to TRBD2. V shed 7 bases and J 4 bases; nucleotides not matched to a gene: 6. This CDR3 region has 13 residues. Germline CDR1 reads SNHLY; CDR2 reads FYNNEI. CDR3 in amino acids: CASTLAGFYEQYF. CDR3 coding DNA: TGTGCCAGCACGCTAGCGGGTTTTTACGAGCAGTACTTC.

This clone was picked up a small number of times. The gene calls are TRBV10-3 and TRBJ2-7; 13 bases are shared with TRBD2. The CDR3 is made up of 14 amino acids. The V gene end was trimmed by 10 bases and the J gene end by 0 bases; junction bases not matched to a gene: 3. Germline V lookup: CDR1 ENHRY, CDR2 SYGVKD. The CDR3 DNA follows: TGTGCCACCGGACTAGCGGGGGCCTCCTACGAGCAGTACTTC. This sequence encodes CATGLAGASYEQYF.

A remark on this clone: This sample includes further DNA sequences coding for the same CDR3. The gene calls are TRBV30 and TRBJ1-2; no clear D gene. V was cut by 4 bases and J by 2 bases, with 11 bases left in between. Germline CDR1 and CDR2: GTSNPN and SVGIG (reference sequence). This CDR3 is built from 13 residues. CDR3 amino acids: CAWTLVLNYGYTF. Here the CDR3 DNA reads TGTGCCTGGACCCTTGTTTTGAACTATGGCTACACCTTC.

The genes are TRBV9 and TRBJ2-3; D not resolved. V lost 1 base and J 6 bases, leaving 6 bases between the germline ends. The CDR3 is 12 amino acids. The V gene's germline CDR1 is SGDLS and CDR2 YYNGEE. Written as DNA, the CDR3 is TGTGCCAGCAGCGTATTTGAGGATACGCAGTATTTT. Amino acid sequence: CASSVFEDTQYF. Full variable domain (rest looked up from reference TRBV9 and TRBJ2-3): DSGVTQTPKHLITATGQRVTLRCSPRSGDLSVYWYQQSLDQGLQFLIQYYNGEERAKGNILERFSAQQFPDLHSELNLSSLELGDSALYFCASSVFEDTQYFGPGTRLTVL.

The gene calls are TRBV2 and TRBJ1-5; possibly TRBD1 for D (5 bases). Germline CDR1 reads SNHLY; CDR2 reads FYNNEI. CDR3 length: 15 residues. V shed 3 bases and J shed 2 bases, with 11 bases lying between them. CDR3 in DNA: TGTGCCAGCAGTGACAGGGCGAGAGGCAATCAGCCCCAGCATTTT. Translated: CASSDRARGNQPQHF. Full variable domain (missing parts from reference TRBV2 and TRBJ1-5): EPEVTQTPSHQVTQMGQEVILRCVPISNHLYFYWYRQILGQKVEFLVSFYNNEISEKSEIFDDQFSVERPDGSNFTLKIRSTKLEDSAMYFCASSDRARGNQPQHFGDGTRLSIL.

The chain is built from TRBV27 and TRBJ1-6; D gene uncertain. The germline gives CDR1 MNHEY, CDR2 SMNVEV (reference sequence). V dropped 6 bases and J dropped 10 bases, with 16 bases sitting between them. CDR3 length: 14 amino acids. The CDR3 coding sequence is TGTGCCAGCAGCCTCTGGGGTAGCGGCTCACCCCTCCACTTT. Translation: CASSLWGSGSPLHF.

This chain links TRBV6-5 with TRBJ1-1; tentative D call: TRBD1 (5 bases). CDR1 and CDR2 from the germline V gene are MNHEY and SVGAGI. The germline V and J ends were trimmed by 2 bases and 8 bases, with 12 bases remaining between them. The CDR3 length is 13 residues. Here the CDR3 reads CASSYGHPSEAFF. As DNA, the CDR3 is TGTGCCAGCAGTTACGGACACCCCAGCGAAGCTTTCTTT.

This chain uses TRBV29-1 with TRBJ2-7; unclear D gene. Trimming cost V 5 bases and J 2 bases, with 13 bases left between them. The germline CDR1 and CDR2 sequences are SQVTM and ANQGSEA. There are 13 residues in the CDR3. The CDR3 sequence is CSVSGLGAYEQYF. The CDR3 region has the DNA TGCAGCGTTTCCGGCTTGGGCGCCTACGAGCAGTACTTC.

The gene calls are TRBV7-2 and TRBJ2-2; 8 bases fit TRBD1. The junction had 6 bases not matched to a gene; V was cut back by 1 base and J by 5 bases. The CDR3 extends over 16 amino acids. Looked up from germline, CDR1 is SGHTA and CDR2 is FQGNSA. The CDR3 reads CASSLVVGQGTGELFF. The CDR3 nucleotides read TGTGCCAGCAGCTTAGTAGTTGGACAGGGTACCGGGGAGCTGTTTTTT. Complete variable domain (other parts from reference TRBV7-2 and TRBJ2-2): GAGVSQSPSNKVTEKGKDVELRCDPISGHTALYWYRQSLGQGLEFLIYFQGNSAPDKSGLPSDRFSAERTGGSVSTLTIQRTQQEDSAVYLCASSLVVGQGTGELFFGEGSRLTVL.

This sequence joins TRBV5-1 and TRBJ2-7; the D gene is possibly TRBD1 (6 bases). V shed 0 bases and J shed 3 bases, with 13 bases lying between them. The CDR3 is 15 amino acids. The germline CDR1 and CDR2 sequences are SGHRS and YFSETQ. The CDR3: CASSLDAQQGYEQYF. The CDR3 nucleotides are TGCGCCAGCAGCTTGGATGCCCAACAGGGCTACGAGCAGTACTTC.

This clone was recorded a few times. The J gene is TRBJ1-5, the V gene TRBV6-6; tentative D call: TRBD1 (6 bases). This CDR3 is built from 13 residues. Trimming cost V 5 bases and J 7 bases, with 12 bases left between them. CDR1 is MNHNY and CDR2 is SVGAGI in the germline V gene (reference sequence). This CDR3 is CASSTRQEQPQHF. The CDR3 region has the DNA TGTGCCAGCAGTACCCGACAGGAACAGCCCCAGCATTTT.

This sequence joins TRBV28 and TRBJ2-7, with D possibly being TRBD1 (5 bases). Trimming pared 3 bases from V and 7 bases from J, leaving 19 bases between. The CDR3 has 15 amino acids. CDR1 is MDHEN, CDR2 SYDVKM, per germline. The CDR3 spells CASSFSFSGPREQYF. The CDR3 coding sequence is TGTGCCAGCAGTTTCAGTTTCTCAGGGCCTCGGGAGCAGTACTTC.

The V and J genes are TRBV5-4 and TRBJ2-5, with TRBD1 identical over 9 bases. Germline V CDR1 and CDR2: SGHNT, YYREEE (reference sequence). The junction had 7 bases not matched to a gene; V was cut back by 3 bases and J by 4 bases. The CDR3 loop spans 15 amino acids. CDR3 sequence (DNA): TGTGCCAGCAGCTCTACAGGGGGCAGGGGAGAGACCCAGTACTTC. As protein: CASSSTGGRGETQYF.

The V call is TRBV2, the J call TRBJ1-2; D unresolved. Trimming left V 6 bases short and J 4 bases short, with 24 bases between. The CDR3 is made up of 17 amino acids. Germline values: CDR1 SNHLY, CDR2 FYNNEI. This chain's CDR3 is CASRGSGSVGYSYGYTF. The DNA of the CDR3 is TGTGCCAGCAGGGGATCGGGGTCCGTCGGGTATTCCTATGGCTACACCTTC.